This TCR beta chain comes out of a study of blood T cell repertoires in COVID-19. Sequencing used immunoSEQ multiplex PCR; TCRdb keeps in-frame clones, though not all of them. The table shows about 150,000 clones, with about 86% occurring only once. The CDR3 is 14 amino acids. Between the trimmed V and J ends, which lost 0 bases and 1 base, there was a span of 7 bases. Germline CDR1 is LNHNV and CDR2 is YYDKDF (reference sequence). The specimen was PBMCs or T cells enriched from blood (not recorded which). The TCR comes from a man aged 50-60 years who had recovered from COVID-19. The rearrangement joins TRBV15 to TRBJ2-7; the D gene is possibly TRBD1 (6 bases). CDR3 bases: TGTGCCACCAGCAGAGACGGACAGTCCTACGAGCAGTACTTC. This gives the protein CATSRDGQSYEQYF.